This entry lists 2 T cell receptor beta chains sequenced from one sample in a study of cytomegalovirus exposure and HLA in healthy donors. Clones were read by immunoSEQ multiplex PCR, and TCRdb kept only the in-frame ones, dropping some. The sample holds 250,000 to 400,000 clones, nearly 90% seen once. Source material: PBMCs. These receptors were taken from a man younger than 40 in good health and CMV-seronegative.

The rearrangement joins TRBV6-1 to TRBJ2-3, with a possible D match to TRBD2 (5 bases). Germline CDR1 MNHNS, CDR2 SASEGT. This CDR3 is 13 amino acids long. The V and J ends lost 0 bases and 5 bases respectively, with 6 bases between them. The CDR3 DNA is TGTGCCAGCAGTGAAGCAGGGAGAGATACGCAGTATTTT. This encodes CASSEAGRDTQYF.

V and J are TRBV15 and TRBJ1-1; D not resolved. Germline lookup yields CDR1 LNHNV and CDR2 YYDKDF (reference sequence). This CDR3 contains 14 residues. V was shortened by 0 bases and J by 4 bases, with 9 bases between the two germline ends. Written as DNA, the CDR3 is TGTGCCACCAGCAGAGAAATGGGGAGCACTGAAGCTTTCTTT. Residues: CATSREMGSTEAFF. Full variable domain (outside the CDR3, taken from reference TRBV15 and TRBJ1-1): DAMVIQNPRYQVTQFGKPVTLSCSQTLNHNVMYWYQQKSSQAPKLLFHYYDKDFNNEADTPDNFQSRRPNTSFCFLDIRSPGLGDTAMYLCATSREMGSTEAFFGQGTRLTVV.